This T cell receptor (beta chain) was profiled in a study of T-cell memory formation after mild COVID-19 (dated by TCRdb to the early 2020s). Background for the entire study: Most TCR sequence clusters were specific to one of the two donors. In two donors, T-cell clones that expanded and contracted after mild COVID-19 were tracked by sequencing TCRalpha and TCRbeta repertoires over time. Two young, previously healthy adult volunteers, one female and one male, were included in the cohort.

The instrument given in TCRdb is Illumina NovaSeq 6000. cDNA libraries for TCRalpha and TCRbeta were prepared by 5'RACE using constant-segment primers, with sample barcodes and unique molecular identifiers added. Trizol reagent was used to extract RNA from every sample. Libraries were amplified in two PCR steps, with a second sample barcode and Illumina TruSeq adapters added in the second step. Libraries were sequenced on an Illumina NovaSeq with 2 x 150 bp paired-end reads. Under the source paper's analysis protocol: The reads were demultiplexed and collapsed into UMI-guided consensus sequences using migec v1.2.7. Using mixcr v2.1.11, UMI consensuses were aligned to TRA and TRB V and J templates and then assembled into clonotypes. A clonotype was counted as expanded or contracted only when both edgeR and NoisET called the clonotype significant, with the noise models trained on biological replicates. For edgeR calls, the cutoffs were a false discovery rate-adjusted p below 0.01 and a log2 fold-change threshold of 1. As an exploratory analysis of dynamics, PCA with hierarchical clustering was applied to max-normalized trajectories of the 1000 most abundant clonotypes. The CD4 or CD8 phenotype of responding clones was assigned using the separately sequenced CD4+ and CD8+ repertoires. TCRdb trimmed public reads at Q25 via fastp, called clones via MiXCR and kept in-frame beta chains. Each entry is one CDR3 protein sequence, shown with its most common DNA and genes. These V and J calls originate from TCRdb's pipeline instead of the authors' own analysis. Within this sample are around 450,000 distinct CDR3 sequences, with 20% of them counted one time only. Of the sample, around 9.2% is held by the ten largest clones.

The CDR3 holds 15 amino acids from the cysteine to the phenylalanine. Only the CDR3 DNA is retained, 45 bases long and in frame from the first base. At the junction V is shortened by 3 bases and J by 3 bases, with 14 bases in between. As encoded in the germline V gene (reference sequence), CDR1 is DFQATT while CDR2 is SNEGSKA. Overall study results and their limits: The second-wave clones that peaked on day 37 were not confirmed to be SARS-CoV-2 specific. Balanced CD4/CD8 phenotypes were observed for clones contracting from day 15 to 85, whereas a bias towards CD4+ was observed for a second wave of clones expanding from day 15 to 37. Some responding clones were found in pre-infection memory, which suggests that pre-existing cross-reactive memory T cells took part in the SARS-CoV-2 response. Only a couple of mild cases were covered by the study, and larger cohorts that include severe cases with pre-infection samples were considered necessary. Contracting CD4+ clones were located mainly in the CM and EM memory subsets, whereas CD8+ clones were found to be enriched in EMRA.

PBMCs were isolated by Ficoll-Paque density gradient centrifugation. For this clonotype: It lacks a known antigen. Per-nucleotide qualities are absent, and no much larger clonotype sits a single base away.

The chain is made from TRBV20-1 and TRBJ2-2, with the D segment identity uncertain. The sequence was obtained from an adult woman who had mild COVID-19 (a few samples of this study predate the infection). The sample titles of this study are shuffled in the database, so cell type and time point are left out; the donor was told from shared clones. Sequencing was carried out using PBMCs or a T cell subset sorted from them (not recorded which). The sequenced DNA is TGCAGTGCTAGTTCGCAGGAGTCGTACACCGGGGAGCTGTTTTTT. Translated, this is CSASSQESYTGELFF.